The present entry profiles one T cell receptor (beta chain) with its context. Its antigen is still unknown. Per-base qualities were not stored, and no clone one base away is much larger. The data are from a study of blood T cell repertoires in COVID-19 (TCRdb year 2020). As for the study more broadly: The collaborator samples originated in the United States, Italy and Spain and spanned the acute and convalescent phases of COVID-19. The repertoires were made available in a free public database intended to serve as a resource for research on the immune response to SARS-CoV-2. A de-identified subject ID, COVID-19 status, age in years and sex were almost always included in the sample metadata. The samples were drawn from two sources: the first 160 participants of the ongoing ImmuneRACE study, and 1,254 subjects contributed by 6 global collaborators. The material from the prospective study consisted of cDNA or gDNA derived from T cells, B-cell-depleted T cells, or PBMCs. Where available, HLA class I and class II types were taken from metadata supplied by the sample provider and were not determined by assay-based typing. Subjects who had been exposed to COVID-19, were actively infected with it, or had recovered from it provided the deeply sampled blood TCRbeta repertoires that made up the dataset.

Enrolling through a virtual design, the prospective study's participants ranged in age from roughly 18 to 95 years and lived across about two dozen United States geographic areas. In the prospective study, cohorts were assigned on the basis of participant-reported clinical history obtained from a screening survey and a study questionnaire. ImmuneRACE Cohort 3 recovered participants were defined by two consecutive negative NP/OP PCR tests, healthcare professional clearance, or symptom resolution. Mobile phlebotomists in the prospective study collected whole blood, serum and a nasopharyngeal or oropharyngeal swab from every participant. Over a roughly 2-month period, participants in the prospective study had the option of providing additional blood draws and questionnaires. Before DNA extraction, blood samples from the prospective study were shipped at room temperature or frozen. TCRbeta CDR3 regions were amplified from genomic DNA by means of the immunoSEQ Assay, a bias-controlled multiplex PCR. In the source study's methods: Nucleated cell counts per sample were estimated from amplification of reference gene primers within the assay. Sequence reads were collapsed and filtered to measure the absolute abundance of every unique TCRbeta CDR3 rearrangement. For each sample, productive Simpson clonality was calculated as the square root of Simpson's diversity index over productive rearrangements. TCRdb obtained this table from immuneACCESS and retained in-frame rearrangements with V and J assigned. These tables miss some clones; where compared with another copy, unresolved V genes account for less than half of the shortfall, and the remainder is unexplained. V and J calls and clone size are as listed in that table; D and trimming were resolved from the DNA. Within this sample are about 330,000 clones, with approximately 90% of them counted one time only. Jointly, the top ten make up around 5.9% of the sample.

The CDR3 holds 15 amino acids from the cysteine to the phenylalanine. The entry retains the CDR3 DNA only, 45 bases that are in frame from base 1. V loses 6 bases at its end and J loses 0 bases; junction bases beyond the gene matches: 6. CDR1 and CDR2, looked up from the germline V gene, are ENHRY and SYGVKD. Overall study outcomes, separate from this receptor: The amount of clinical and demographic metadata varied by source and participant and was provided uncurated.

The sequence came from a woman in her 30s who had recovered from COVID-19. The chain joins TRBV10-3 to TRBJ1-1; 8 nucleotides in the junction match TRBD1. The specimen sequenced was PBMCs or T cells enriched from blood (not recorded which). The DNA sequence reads TGTGCCATCAGCACATTGACAGGGGTGAACACTGAAGCTTTCTTT. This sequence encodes CAISTLTGVNTEAFF.